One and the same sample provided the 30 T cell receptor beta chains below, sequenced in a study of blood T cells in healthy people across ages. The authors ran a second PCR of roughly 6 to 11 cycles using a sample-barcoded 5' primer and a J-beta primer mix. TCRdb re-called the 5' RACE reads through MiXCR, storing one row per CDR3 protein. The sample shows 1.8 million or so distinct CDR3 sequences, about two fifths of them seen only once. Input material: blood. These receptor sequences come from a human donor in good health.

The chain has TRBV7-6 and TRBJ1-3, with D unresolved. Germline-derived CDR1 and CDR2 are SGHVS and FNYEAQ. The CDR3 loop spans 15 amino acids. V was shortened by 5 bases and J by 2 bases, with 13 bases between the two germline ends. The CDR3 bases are TGTGCCAGCAGCCCCAGGTTCCGTGCTGGAAACACCATATATTTT. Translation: CASSPRFRAGNTIYF.

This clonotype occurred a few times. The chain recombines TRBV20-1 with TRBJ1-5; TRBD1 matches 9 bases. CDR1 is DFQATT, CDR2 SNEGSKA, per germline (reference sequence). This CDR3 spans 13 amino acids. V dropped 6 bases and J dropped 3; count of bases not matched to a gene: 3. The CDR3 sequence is CSARDRDNQPQHF. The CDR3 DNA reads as TGCAGTGCCCGGGACAGGGACAATCAGCCCCAGCATTTT.

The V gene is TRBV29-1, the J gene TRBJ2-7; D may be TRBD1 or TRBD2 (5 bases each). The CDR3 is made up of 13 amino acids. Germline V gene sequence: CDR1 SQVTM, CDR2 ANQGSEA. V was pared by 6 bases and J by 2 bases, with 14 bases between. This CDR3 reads CSVSRGAAYEQYF. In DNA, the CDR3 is TGCAGCGTATCGAGAGGGGCGGCCTACGAGCAGTACTTC.

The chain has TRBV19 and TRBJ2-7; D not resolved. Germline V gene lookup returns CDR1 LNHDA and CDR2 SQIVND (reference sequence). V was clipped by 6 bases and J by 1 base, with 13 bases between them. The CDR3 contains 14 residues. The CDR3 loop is CASSTEPSSYEQYF. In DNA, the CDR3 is TGTGCCAGTAGCACAGAGCCTAGTTCCTACGAGCAGTACTTC.

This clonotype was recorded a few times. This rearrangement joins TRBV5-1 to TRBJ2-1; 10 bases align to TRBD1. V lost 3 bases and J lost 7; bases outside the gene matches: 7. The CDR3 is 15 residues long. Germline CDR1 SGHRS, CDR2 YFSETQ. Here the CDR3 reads CASSWGTGDKNEQFF. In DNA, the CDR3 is TGCGCCAGCAGCTGGGGGACAGGGGATAAGAATGAGCAGTTCTTC. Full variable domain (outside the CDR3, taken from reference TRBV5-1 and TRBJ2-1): KAGVTQTPRYLIKTRGQQVTLSCSPISGHRSVSWYQQTPGQGLQFLFEYFSETQRNKGNFPGRFSGRQFSNSRSEMNVSTLELGDSALYLCASSWGTGDKNEQFFGPGTRLTVL.

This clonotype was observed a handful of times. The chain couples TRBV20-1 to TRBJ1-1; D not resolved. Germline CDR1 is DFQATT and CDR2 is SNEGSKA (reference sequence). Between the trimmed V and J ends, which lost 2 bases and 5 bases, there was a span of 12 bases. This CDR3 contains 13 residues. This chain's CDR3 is CSARKSTRTEAFF. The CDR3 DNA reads TGCAGTGCTAGAAAGTCCACGAGGACTGAAGCTTTCTTT.

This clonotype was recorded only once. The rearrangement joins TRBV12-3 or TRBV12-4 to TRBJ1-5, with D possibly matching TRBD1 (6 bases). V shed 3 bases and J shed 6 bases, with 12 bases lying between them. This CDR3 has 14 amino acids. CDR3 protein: CASSFTGLGQPQHF. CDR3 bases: TGTGCCAGCAGTTTCACAGGGCTTGGTCAGCCCCAGCATTTT.

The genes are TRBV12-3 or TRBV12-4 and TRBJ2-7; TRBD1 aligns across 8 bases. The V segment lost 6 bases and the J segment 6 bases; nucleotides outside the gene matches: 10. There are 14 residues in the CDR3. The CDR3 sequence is CASSFFDRGLEQYF. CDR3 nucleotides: TGTGCCAGCAGCTTTTTTGACAGGGGCCTCGAGCAGTACTTC.

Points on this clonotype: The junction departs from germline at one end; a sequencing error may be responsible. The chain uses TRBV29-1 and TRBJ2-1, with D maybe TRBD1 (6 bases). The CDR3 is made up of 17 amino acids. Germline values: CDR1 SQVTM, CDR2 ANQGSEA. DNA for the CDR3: TGCAGCGTCGAAGGGGGAGCGTGGCGAACGTCCTACAATGAGCAGTTCTTC. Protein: CSVEGGAWRTSYNEQFF.

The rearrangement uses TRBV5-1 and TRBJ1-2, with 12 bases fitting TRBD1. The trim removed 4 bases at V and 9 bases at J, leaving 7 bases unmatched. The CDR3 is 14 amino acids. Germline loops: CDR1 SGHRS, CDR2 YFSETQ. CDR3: CASSVGTGGWSYTF. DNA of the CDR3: TGCGCCAGCAGCGTAGGGACAGGGGGCTGGAGCTACACCTTC. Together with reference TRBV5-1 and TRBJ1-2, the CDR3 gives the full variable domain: KAGVTQTPRYLIKTRGQQVTLSCSPISGHRSVSWYQQTPGQGLQFLFEYFSETQRNKGNFPGRFSGRQFSNSRSEMNVSTLELGDSALYLCASSVGTGGWSYTFGSGTRLTVV.

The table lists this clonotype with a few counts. In DNA form, the CDR3 reads TGTGCCAGCAGCGCGAGCGGGGGGCTCACCTACGAGCAGTACTTC. As protein: CASSASGGLTYEQYF. The J gene is TRBJ2-7, the V gene TRBV7-2; 9 positions match TRBD2. Germline CDR1 is SGHTA and CDR2 is FQGNSA. The CDR3 runs to 15 residues. V trimming: 5 bases; J trimming: 2 bases; junction bases outside the gene matches: 7.

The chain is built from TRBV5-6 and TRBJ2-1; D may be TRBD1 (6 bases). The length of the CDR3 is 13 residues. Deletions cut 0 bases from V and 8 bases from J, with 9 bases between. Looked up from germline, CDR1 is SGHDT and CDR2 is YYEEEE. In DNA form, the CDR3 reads TGTGCCAGCAGCTTGGCCGAGGGGGATGAGCAGTTCTTC. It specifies CASSLAEGDEQFF.

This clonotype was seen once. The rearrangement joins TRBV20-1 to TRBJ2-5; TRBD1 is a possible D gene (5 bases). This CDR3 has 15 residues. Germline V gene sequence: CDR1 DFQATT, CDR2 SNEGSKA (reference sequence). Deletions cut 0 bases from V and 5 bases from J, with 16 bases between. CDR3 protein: CSARDRGRGGETQYF. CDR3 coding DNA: TGCAGTGCTAGAGATAGAGGAAGGGGTGGGGAGACCCAGTACTTC.

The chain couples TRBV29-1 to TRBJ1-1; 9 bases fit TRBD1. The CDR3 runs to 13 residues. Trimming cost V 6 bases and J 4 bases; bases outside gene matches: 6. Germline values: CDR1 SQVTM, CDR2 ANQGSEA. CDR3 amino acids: CSVRTGVSTEAFF. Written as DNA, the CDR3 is TGCAGCGTGAGGACAGGGGTGAGCACTGAAGCTTTCTTT.

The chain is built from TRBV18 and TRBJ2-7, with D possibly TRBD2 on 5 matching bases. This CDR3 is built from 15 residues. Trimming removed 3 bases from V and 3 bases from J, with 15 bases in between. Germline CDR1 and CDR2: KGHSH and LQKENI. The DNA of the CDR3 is TGTGCCAGCTCACCTTACGGGAAAGACCTCTACGAGCAGTACTTC. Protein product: CASSPYGKDLYEQYF.

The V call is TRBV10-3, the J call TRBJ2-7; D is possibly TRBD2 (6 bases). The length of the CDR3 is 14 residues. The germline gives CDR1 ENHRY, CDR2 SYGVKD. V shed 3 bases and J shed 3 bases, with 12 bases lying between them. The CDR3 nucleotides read TGTGCCATCAGTGATTCGGACGGGAGCTACGAGCAGTACTTC. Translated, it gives CAISDSDGSYEQYF.

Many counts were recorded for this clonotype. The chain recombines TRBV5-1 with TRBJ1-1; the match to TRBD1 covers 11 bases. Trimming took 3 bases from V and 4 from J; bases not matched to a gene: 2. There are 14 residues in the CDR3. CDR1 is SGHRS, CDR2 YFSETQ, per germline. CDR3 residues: CASSSGQGGTEAFF. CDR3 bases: TGCGCCAGCAGCTCGGGACAGGGGGGCACTGAAGCTTTCTTT.

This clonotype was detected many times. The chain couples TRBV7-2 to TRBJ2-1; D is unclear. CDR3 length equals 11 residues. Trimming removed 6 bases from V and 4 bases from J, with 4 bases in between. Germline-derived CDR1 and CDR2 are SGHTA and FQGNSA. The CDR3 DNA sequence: TGTGCCAGCAGTGCTTACAATGAGCAGTTCTTC. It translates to CASSAYNEQFF.

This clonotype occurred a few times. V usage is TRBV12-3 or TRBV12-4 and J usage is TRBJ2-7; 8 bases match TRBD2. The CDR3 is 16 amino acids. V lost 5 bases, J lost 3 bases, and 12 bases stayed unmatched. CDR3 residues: CASSPSSGLADYEQYF. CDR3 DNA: TGTGCCAGCAGTCCCTCCTCCGGACTAGCCGACTACGAGCAGTACTTC.

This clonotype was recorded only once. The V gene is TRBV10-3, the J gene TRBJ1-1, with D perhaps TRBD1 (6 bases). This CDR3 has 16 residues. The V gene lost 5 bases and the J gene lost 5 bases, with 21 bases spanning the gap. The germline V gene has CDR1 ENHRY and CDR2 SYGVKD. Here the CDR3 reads CAISNPNRELGTEAFF. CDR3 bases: TGTGCCATCAGTAATCCCAACAGGGAGTTAGGTACTGAAGCTTTCTTT.

In DNA form, the CDR3 reads TGTGCCAGCAGGTCCGGGACTAGCGGGGTGAATGAGCAGTTCTTC. It translates to CASRSGTSGVNEQFF. The genes are TRBV7-2 and TRBJ2-1, with TRBD2 matching over 13 bases. There are 15 residues in the CDR3. Germline V lookup: CDR1 SGHTA, CDR2 FQGNSA. Trimming cost V 6 bases and J 7 bases; bases outside gene matches: 6.

The CDR3, as DNA: TGTGCCATCAGGCGGGACGCGATGGAGACCCAGTACTTC. Translated: CAIRRDAMETQYF. The chain carries TRBV10-3 and TRBJ2-5, with D possibly TRBD2 on 6 matching bases. The germline V and J ends were trimmed by 6 bases and 5 bases, with 13 bases remaining between them. The germline V gene has CDR1 ENHRY and CDR2 SYGVKD. This CDR3 is 13 amino acids long.

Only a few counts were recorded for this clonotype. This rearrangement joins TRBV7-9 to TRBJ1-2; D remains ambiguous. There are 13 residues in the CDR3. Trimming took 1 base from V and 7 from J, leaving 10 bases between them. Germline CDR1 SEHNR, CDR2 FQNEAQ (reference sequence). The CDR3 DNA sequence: TGTGCCAGCAGCTTAGAAGCAGGCTTTGGCTACACCTTC. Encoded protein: CASSLEAGFGYTF. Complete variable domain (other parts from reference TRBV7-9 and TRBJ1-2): DTGVSQNPRHKITKRGQNVTFRCDPISEHNRLYWYRQTLGQGPEFLTYFQNEAQLEKSRLLSDRFSAERPKGSFSTLEIQRTEQGDSAMYLCASSLEAGFGYTFGSGTRLTVV.

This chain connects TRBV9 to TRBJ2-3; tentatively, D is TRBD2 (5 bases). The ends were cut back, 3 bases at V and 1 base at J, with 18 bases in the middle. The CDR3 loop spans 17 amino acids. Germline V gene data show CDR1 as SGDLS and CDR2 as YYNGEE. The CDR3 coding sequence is TGTGCCAGCAGCGACCGCACTAGTCCAAGGGGCACAGATACGCAGTATTTT. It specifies CASSDRTSPRGTDTQYF.

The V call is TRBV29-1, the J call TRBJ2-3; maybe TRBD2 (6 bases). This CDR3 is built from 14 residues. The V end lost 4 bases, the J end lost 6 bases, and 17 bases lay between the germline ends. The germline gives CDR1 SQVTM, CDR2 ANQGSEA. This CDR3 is CSVAFTGGGDTQYF. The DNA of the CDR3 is TGCAGCGTTGCTTTCACAGGAGGAGGGGATACGCAGTATTTT.

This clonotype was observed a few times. DNA of the CDR3: TGTGCCAGCAGCAAACAGGGGGCCGGCTATGGCTACACCTTC. It encodes CASSKQGAGYGYTF. J is TRBJ1-2 and V is TRBV6-6; 9 bases map to TRBD1. The germline V gene has CDR1 MNHNY and CDR2 SVGAGI (reference sequence). V shed 6 bases and J 4 bases; nucleotides not matched to a gene: 6. The length of the CDR3 is 14 residues.

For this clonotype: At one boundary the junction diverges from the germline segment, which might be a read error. In nucleotides, the CDR3 is TGTGCCAGCAGCCAGGGGGGGTATTCGCCCCTCCACTTT. Residues: CASSQGGYSPLHF. V and J are TRBV3-1 and TRBJ1-6, with a possible D match to TRBD1 (5 bases). CDR3 length: 13 amino acids. The germline V gene encodes CDR1 LGHDT and CDR2 YNNKEL (reference sequence).

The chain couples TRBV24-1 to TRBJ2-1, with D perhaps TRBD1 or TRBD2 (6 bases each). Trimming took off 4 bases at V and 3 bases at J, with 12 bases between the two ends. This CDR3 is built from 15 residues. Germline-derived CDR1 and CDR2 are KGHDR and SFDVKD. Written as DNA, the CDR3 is TGTGCCACCAGTGACGTTGGAGGGGGCTACAATGAGCAGTTCTTC. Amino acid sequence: CATSDVGGGYNEQFF.

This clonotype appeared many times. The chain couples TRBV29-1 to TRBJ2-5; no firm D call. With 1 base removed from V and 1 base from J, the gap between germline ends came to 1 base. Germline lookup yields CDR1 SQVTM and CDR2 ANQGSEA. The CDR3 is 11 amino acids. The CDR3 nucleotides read TGCAGCGTTGAAGTCCAAGAGACCCAGTACTTC. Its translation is CSVEVQETQYF.

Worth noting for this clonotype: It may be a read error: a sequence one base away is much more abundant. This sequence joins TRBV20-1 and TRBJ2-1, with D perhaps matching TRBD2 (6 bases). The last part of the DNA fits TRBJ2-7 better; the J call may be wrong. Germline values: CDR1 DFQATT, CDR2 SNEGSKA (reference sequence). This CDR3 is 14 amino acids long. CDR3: CSATGGGSYNEQYF. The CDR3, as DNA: TGCAGTGCTACGGGCGGAGGGTCCTACAATGAGCAGTACTTC.